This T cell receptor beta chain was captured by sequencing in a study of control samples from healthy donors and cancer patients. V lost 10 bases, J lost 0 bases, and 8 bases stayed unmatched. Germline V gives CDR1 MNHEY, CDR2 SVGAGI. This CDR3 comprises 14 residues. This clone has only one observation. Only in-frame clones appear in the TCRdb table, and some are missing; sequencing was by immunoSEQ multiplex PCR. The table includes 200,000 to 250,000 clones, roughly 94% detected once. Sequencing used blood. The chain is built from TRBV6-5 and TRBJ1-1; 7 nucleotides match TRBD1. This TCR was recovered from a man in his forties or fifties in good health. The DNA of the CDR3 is TGTGCCACGGCGACAGGGACGGTGAACACTGAAGCTTTCTTT. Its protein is CATATGTVNTEAFF.